This TCR beta chain was identified during a study of radiation and T cells in renal cell carcinoma (dated by TCRdb to about 2020). Regarding the study in general: In total, about 53 samples, comprising 26 tumors and some 27 peripheral blood samples, were subjected to TCR beta sequencing. Across all 50 or so samples, several million unique CDR3 nucleotide sequences, encoding 2,658,974 unique CDR3 amino acid sequences, were identified. Results the study describes overall, beyond this receptor: Because only small tumor regions of 0.9 to 1 g were available, the study did not capture intratumoral heterogeneity. Compared with controls, irradiated tumors had higher TCR clonality, as the top 100 clonotypes made up an average of around 54% of the repertoire, versus around 45% in nephrectomy-only tumors. Irradiated tumors contained more dominant CDR3 motifs, and these motifs occupied a larger share of the repertoire than in control tumors. With a single-armed trial design, the study had no way to address how radiation dose or scheduling affects the TCR repertoire.

TCR beta libraries were generated from genomic DNA with the immunoSEQ kit, following the manufacturer's recommendations. Library preparation used a first multiplex PCR with proprietary primers, then a second PCR adding unique barcodes, with bead cleanups after each round. Each sample batch included a kit-provided positive control reaction and a negative control reaction. The final libraries were assessed on an Agilent 4200 TapeStation D1000 ScreenTape, pooled by volume, and quantified by qPCR. Sequencing was performed on an Illumina NextSeq500 with a MidOutput 150-cycle cartridge, and 156 Read1 and 15 Index1 cycles were run with kit custom primers. The pooled library was loaded at 0.95 to 1 pM, with an approximately 21% PhiX control spiked in. The original pipeline was this. Vendor-processed data were analyzed in R, and a clonotype was defined as all T cells sharing the same CDR3 nucleotide sequence. In the clone abundance analyses, frequencies were normalized to the 10,000 most abundant clones in each sample. Before analysis, public T cell clones were removed, and these numbered fewer than six per sample on average. Dominant motifs were analyzed with ImmunoMap using the PAM10 matrix, a gap penalty of 30, and a homology threshold of 0.3, and motifs with a cumulative frequency of at least 0.01 were considered dominant. The clones in this table, taken by TCRdb from immuneACCESS, are in-frame only. Not every clone is retained; where verified, under half of the shortfall comes from an unresolved V gene, and the cause of the rest is unknown. V, J and clone size derive from that table, while D and trimming were established from the DNA sequence. A total of about 23,000 clones appear in this sample, roughly 64% of them only once. Less than 25% of the sample is in the top ten clones.

This clone was seen more than once but under ten times. This receptor's antigen is unknown. One base away there is no much larger clone; base qualities are not given. The time point label, read with the paper, signifies: tumor resected at nephrectomy. The treatment or condition label corresponds to: treatment-naive control, cytoreductive nephrectomy. For controls, tumors were taken from treatment-naive renal cell carcinoma patients who had cytoreductive nephrectomy with no radiation beforehand. Every patient's renal cell carcinoma showed clear cell pathology. The control tumors used for TCR sequencing were from several females and fewer than 14 males, were resected between the early 2010s and the mid-2010s, and had a median patient age of about 62 years (range 40 to 82). Tumors were dissociated mechanically, digested with collagenase/hyaluronidase at 37 degrees C, processed in gentleMACS C tubes, and stored in liquid nitrogen. Genomic DNA for TCR sequencing was prepared using the QIAamp DNA Blood Mini Kit (Qiagen). The analyses included only samples that passed all quality control checks.

Source: tumor tissue, taken from a patient whose treatment was nephrectomy without radiotherapy. The clonotype comes from a middle-aged man with renal cell carcinoma.

CDR3 region: CASSIGDRGITEAFF. The nucleotide sequence reads as follows: TGTGCCAGTAGTATAGGGGACAGGGGTATCACTGAAGCTTTCTTT. The chain joins TRBV19 to TRBJ1-1; 10 of the junction bases match TRBD1. The CDR3, from cysteine to phenylalanine, totals 15 residues. CDR3 DNA only is kept here, 45 bases in frame from base 1. The germline V gene encodes CDR1 LNHDA and CDR2 SQIVND (reference sequence). Trimming leaves V shorter by 1 base and J shorter by 4 bases, with the junction holding 3 bases beyond the gene matches. Reference TRBV19 and TRBJ1-1 genes cover what lies past the CDR3, so the full variable domain is DGGITQSPKYLFRKEGQNVTLSCEQNLNHDAMYWYRQDPGQGLRLIYYSQIVNDFQKGDIAEGYSVSREKKESFPLTVTSAQKNPTAFYLCASSIGDRGITEAFFGQGTRLTVV.